Each of the 6 T cell receptor beta chains below was sequenced from the same sample in a study of blood T cell repertoires in COVID-19. Clones were read by immunoSEQ multiplex PCR, and TCRdb kept only the in-frame ones, dropping some. The repertoire consists of more than 75,000 clones, with about 89% occurring once and the leading ten covering 2.7%. The sequenced sample was peripheral blood. Receptor source: a man aged 50-60 years with COVID-19, enrolled during active disease.

The chain employs TRBV19 and TRBJ1-5, with TRBD1 matching over 9 bases. V dropped 6 bases and J dropped 1; count of bases not matched to a gene: 13. CDR1 is LNHDA and CDR2 is SQIVND in the germline V gene (reference sequence). This CDR3 has 18 residues. The CDR3 protein is CASRPRDRVSGSNQPQHF. The CDR3 coding sequence is TGTGCCAGTAGACCCCGGGACAGGGTGAGTGGAAGCAATCAGCCCCAGCATTTT.

The chain joins TRBV29-1 to TRBJ2-3; 8 nucleotides align to TRBD1. The CDR3 has 14 amino acids. V gave up 7 bases and J gave up 0 bases; unmatched junction bases: 6. The germline gives CDR1 SQVTM, CDR2 ANQGSEA. The CDR3 nucleotides are TGCAGCGAACGGGACAGGCAGAGCACAGATACGCAGTATTTT. This translates into CSERDRQSTDTQYF.

V gene TRBV5-4 combines with J gene TRBJ2-7, with unresolved D. Germline values: CDR1 SGHNT, CDR2 YYREEE (reference sequence). The CDR3 is made up of 12 amino acids. Trimming shortened V by 2 bases and J by 3 bases, and 6 bases separated the two germline ends. CDR3: CASSFGGYEQYF. CDR3 coding DNA: TGTGCCAGCAGCTTCGGTGGCTACGAGCAGTACTTC.

This clone was seen once. The CDR3 is CASSTTGTGTGGYTF. Here the CDR3 DNA reads TGTGCCAGTAGTACCACCGGGACAGGGACAGGTGGCTACACCTTC. V gene TRBV19 combines with J gene TRBJ1-2, with 9 bases matching TRBD1. V trimming: 4 bases; J trimming: 7 bases; junction bases outside the gene matches: 10. Germline values: CDR1 LNHDA, CDR2 SQIVND (reference sequence). The CDR3 is 15 amino acids.

The gene calls are TRBV5-1 and TRBJ2-2; 9 nucleotides agree with TRBD2. This CDR3 comprises 15 residues. J gave up 5 bases and V 4 bases, and 6 bases lay outside the gene matches. The germline CDR1 and CDR2 sequences are SGHRS and YFSETQ. The CDR3 protein is CASSPGTSNTGELFF. CDR3 nucleotides: TGCGCCAGCAGCCCCGGGACTAGCAATACCGGGGAGCTGTTTTTT. Filled out from reference TRBV5-1 and TRBJ2-2, the complete variable domain reads KAGVTQTPRYLIKTRGQQVTLSCSPISGHRSVSWYQQTPGQGLQFLFEYFSETQRNKGNFPGRFSGRQFSNSRSEMNVSTLELGDSALYLCASSPGTSNTGELFFGEGSRLTVL.

The gene calls are TRBV19 and TRBJ2-5; 9 bases align to TRBD1. Germline V lookup: CDR1 LNHDA, CDR2 SQIVND (reference sequence). This CDR3 has 16 amino acids. V gave up 5 bases and J gave up 0 bases; unmatched junction bases: 7. In nucleotides, the CDR3 is TGTGCCAGTAGTCTAGGGACAGGGACGTACCAAGAGACCCAGTACTTC. This codes for CASSLGTGTYQETQYF.